This entry lists 2 T cell receptor beta chains sequenced from one sample in a study of siplizumab effects on memory and regulatory T cells. The assay was immunoSEQ multiplex PCR, and TCRdb's table has in-frame clones only and misses some. The repertoire consists of tens of thousands of clones, with around 95% occurring once and the leading ten covering around 0.031%. Material: naive CD4+ T cells sorted from blood. These receptors were obtained from a human donor in good health.

The rearrangement joins TRBV30 to TRBJ1-6, with no clear D. The germline CDR1 and CDR2 sequences are GTSNPN and SVGIG (reference sequence). This CDR3 spans 12 amino acids. Trimming stripped 0 bases from V and 12 bases from J, with 9 bases between. CDR3: CAWSVQEIPLHF. DNA of the CDR3: TGTGCCTGGAGTGTACAAGAGATACCCCTCCACTTT.

V usage is TRBV7-6 and J usage is TRBJ1-2; TRBD1 matches at 11 bases. V lost 5 bases and J lost 5; bases outside the gene matches: 13. This CDR3 comprises 17 residues. Germline lookup yields CDR1 SGHVS and CDR2 FNYEAQ. For the CDR3, the DNA is TGTGCCAGCAGCCCCCGGGACAGGGGGTACCTCTGGTATGGCTACACCTTC. Residues: CASSPRDRGYLWYGYTF.